Detailed here is one T cell receptor (beta chain). Clones were read by immunoSEQ multiplex PCR, and TCRdb kept only the in-frame ones, dropping some. This repertoire shows fewer than 30,000 clones, 80% to 90% found once; its top ten account for around 30%. The data stem from a study of blood T cell repertoires in COVID-19. Turning to the study itself: T cells, B-cell-depleted T cells, or PBMCs supplied cDNA or gDNA.

The source material was peripheral blood. This clonotype was obtained from a woman older than 75 with COVID-19, enrolled during active disease.

CDR3 amino acids: CASSYRQGVNTEAFF. CDR3 in DNA: TGTGCCAGCAGTTACAGACAGGGGGTTAACACTGAAGCTTTCTTT. The chain uses TRBV6-2 or TRBV6-3 and TRBJ1-1; 9 bases line up with TRBD1. The J segment lost 2 bases and the V segment lost 2 bases, leaving 3 bases of the junction unmatched. The germline gives CDR1 MNHEY, CDR2 SVGEGT. The CDR3 is 15 residues long.